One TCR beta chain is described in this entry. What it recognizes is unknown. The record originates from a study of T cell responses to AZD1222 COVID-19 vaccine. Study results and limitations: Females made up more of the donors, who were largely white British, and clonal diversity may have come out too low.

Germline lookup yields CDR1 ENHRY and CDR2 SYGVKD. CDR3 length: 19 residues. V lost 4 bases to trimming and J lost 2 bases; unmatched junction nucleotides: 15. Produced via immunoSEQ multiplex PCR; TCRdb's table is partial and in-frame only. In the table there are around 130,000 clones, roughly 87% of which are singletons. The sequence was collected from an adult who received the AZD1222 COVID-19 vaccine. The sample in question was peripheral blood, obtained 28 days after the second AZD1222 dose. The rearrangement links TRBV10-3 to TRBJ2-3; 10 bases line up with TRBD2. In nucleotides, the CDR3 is TGTGCCATCAGTGGGGGATCTACCGGGACTAGCGACAACACAGATACGCAGTATTTT. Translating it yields CAISGGSTGTSDNTDTQYF.